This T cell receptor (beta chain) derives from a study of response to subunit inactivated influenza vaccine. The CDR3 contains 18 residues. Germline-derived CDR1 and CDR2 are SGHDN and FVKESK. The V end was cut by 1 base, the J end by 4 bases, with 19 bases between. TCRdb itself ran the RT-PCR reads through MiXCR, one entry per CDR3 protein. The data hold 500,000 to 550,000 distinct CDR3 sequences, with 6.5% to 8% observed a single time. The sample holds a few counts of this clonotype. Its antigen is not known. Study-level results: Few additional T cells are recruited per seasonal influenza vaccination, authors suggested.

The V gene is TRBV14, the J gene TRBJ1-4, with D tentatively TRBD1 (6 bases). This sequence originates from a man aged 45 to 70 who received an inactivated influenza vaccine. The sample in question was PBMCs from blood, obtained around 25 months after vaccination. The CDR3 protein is CASSQAVMDSFFNEKLFF. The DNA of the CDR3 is TGTGCCAGCAGCCAAGCTGTAATGGACAGCTTCTTTAATGAAAAACTGTTTTTT.